This entry features one T cell receptor (beta chain) sequence. This CDR3 comprises 19 residues. J gave up 6 bases and V 7 bases, and 21 bases lay outside the gene matches. Germline-derived CDR1 and CDR2 are LNHDA and SQIVND (reference sequence). The sample is drawn from a study of blood T cell repertoires in COVID-19. Overall study context: Researchers got acute and convalescent COVID-19 samples from the United States, Italy and Spain. PBMCs, B-cell-depleted T cells, or T cells provided the cDNA or gDNA that made up the material.

TCRdb's copy holds only in-frame clones and misses some; the assay was immunoSEQ multiplex PCR. The repertoire holds about 39,000 clones, with roughly 94% as singletons. The TCR comes from a human donor with active COVID-19. The donor label of this sample is uncertain. The sample consisted of peripheral blood. J is TRBJ1-5 and V is TRBV19; TRBD1 agrees at 10 bases. In DNA, the CDR3 is TGTGCCAGTACTTACGGAGGGGGTCCGGGACAGGGGTCCCGTCAGCCCCAGCATTTT. Translating it yields CASTYGGGPGQGSRQPQHF.